Shown below are 26 T cell receptor beta chains from a single sample sequenced in a study of CD4 T cells in relation to SARS-CoV-2 and coronaviruses. The antigens for these receptors are not known. The method was immunoSEQ multiplex PCR; TCRdb's version includes in-frame clones alone and lacks a portion of them. The repertoire holds some 45,000 clones, almost 85% seen once, with over 1.1% in the top ten. The sequenced sample consisted of naive CD4+ T cells from PBMCs, cultured in vitro. Subset described: naive CD4+ T cells isolated by negative enrichment. The receptors originated from an adult with COVID-19.

This clone was detected only once. The CDR3 here is CASSLGGGADTQYF. The CDR3 DNA is TGTGCCAGCAGCTTGGGTGGGGGTGCAGATACGCAGTATTTT. The chain recombines TRBV5-5 with TRBJ2-3, with D perhaps being TRBD1 or TRBD2 (5 bases each). CDR1 and CDR2 (germline): SGHKS, YYEKEE (reference sequence). The V and J ends lost 0 bases and 4 bases respectively, with 9 bases between them. This CDR3 spans 14 amino acids.

V and J are TRBV2 and TRBJ2-5; 7 bases align to TRBD1. CDR1 SNHLY and CDR2 FYNNEI come from the germline V gene. Losses at the gene ends were 6 bases for V and 2 bases for J; bases not matched to a gene: 6. The CDR3 covers 14 residues. CDR3 DNA sequence: TGTGCCAGCAGCTGGGACAGACAACAAGAGACCCAGTACTTC. It codes for CASSWDRQQETQYF.

The J gene is TRBJ2-1, the V gene TRBV10-3; the match to TRBD2 covers 12 bases. The germline gives CDR1 ENHRY, CDR2 SYGVKD. The V segment lost 10 bases and the J segment 8 bases; nucleotides outside the gene matches: 12. The CDR3 spans 15 residues. The CDR3 nucleotides read TGTGCCACGGAGTCCGGGACTAGCGGGTCTGATGAGCAGTTCTTC. The encoded protein is CATESGTSGSDEQFF.

The V call is TRBV7-9, the J call TRBJ2-7, with 7 positions matching TRBD2. The CDR3 consists of 15 residues. Germline trimming cut 1 base from V and 0 bases from J; bases unmatched to any gene: 3. Germline assignment: CDR1 SEHNR and CDR2 FQNEAQ (reference sequence). In nucleotides, the CDR3 is TGTGCCAGCAGCTTAGGGGCTAGCGGCTCCTACGAGCAGTACTTC. Its protein product is CASSLGASGSYEQYF.

The J gene is TRBJ2-1, the V gene TRBV7-9; TRBD1 matches at 8 bases. The CDR3 loop spans 14 amino acids. V lost 4 bases, J lost 4 bases, and 3 bases stayed unmatched. CDR1 and CDR2 (germline): SEHNR, FQNEAQ (reference sequence). The CDR3, as DNA: TGTGCCAGCAGCTCAACAGGGGGTTACAATGAGCAGTTCTTC. The encoded protein is CASSSTGGYNEQFF.

The rearrangement links TRBV28 to TRBJ2-3; 7 nucleotides agree with TRBD2. CDR3 length equals 14 residues. V lost 7 bases and J lost 4; bases outside the gene matches: 8. In germline, CDR1 is MDHEN, CDR2 SYDVKM. DNA for the CDR3: TGTGCCAGCAACACCGCCGCGGGAGCAGATACGCAGTATTTT. Protein product: CASNTAAGADTQYF.

The rearrangement links TRBV5-4 to TRBJ2-1; 7 nucleotides match TRBD2. The CDR3 covers 14 residues. V was pared by 5 bases and J by 5 bases, with 7 bases of the junction left unmatched. Germline CDR1 SGHNT, CDR2 YYREEE (reference sequence). The CDR3 region is CASRSLAENNEQFF. For the CDR3, the DNA is TGTGCCAGCAGATCCCTAGCGGAAAACAATGAGCAGTTCTTC.

The chain has TRBV4-1 and TRBJ1-6; D remains unclear. Between the trimmed V and J ends, which lost 4 bases and 1 base, there was a span of 8 bases. Germline V CDR1 and CDR2: MGHRA, YSYEKL. CDR3 length: 15 residues. Here the CDR3 reads CASSPRESYNSPLHF. DNA of the CDR3: TGCGCCAGCAGCCCCCGGGAGTCCTATAATTCACCCCTCCACTTT.

The chain employs TRBV4-3 and TRBJ2-2, with a weak D call TRBD2 (7 bases). CDR1 and CDR2 from the germline V gene are LGHNA and YSLEER. The CDR3 totals 15 residues. V was pared by 1 base and J by 5 bases, with 11 bases between. CDR3 loop: CASSQAGGRTGELFF. CDR3 nucleotide sequence: TGCGCCAGCAGCCAAGCCGGGGGGCGGACCGGGGAGCTGTTTTTT.

The chain's CDR3 is CAGLSGGSYNEQFF. CDR3 in DNA: TGTGCCGGGTTGTCGGGAGGAAGCTACAATGAGCAGTTCTTC. This rearrangement joins TRBV2 to TRBJ2-1, with 7 positions matching TRBD2. Germline CDR1 SNHLY, CDR2 FYNNEI. J was trimmed by 3 bases and V by 11 bases; bases with no gene match: 10. The CDR3 is 14 residues long.

The genes are TRBV29-1 and TRBJ1-1; TRBD1 matches at 9 bases. The CDR3 sequence is 15 residues long. Germline-derived CDR1 and CDR2 are SQVTM and ANQGSEA. Germline trimming cut 7 bases from V and 1 base from J; bases unmatched to any gene: 10. CDR3 DNA: TGCAGCGCCTACGACAGGGGGAATAGGAACACTGAAGCTTTCTTT. It is translated as CSAYDRGNRNTEAFF.

The gene calls are TRBV11-1 and TRBJ2-7, with D perhaps TRBD1 or TRBD2 (5 bases each). From germline, CDR1 is SGHAT and CDR2 FQDESV (reference sequence). The CDR3 is 14 residues long. The ends were cut back, 5 bases at V and 3 bases at J, with 14 bases in the middle. Here the CDR3 DNA reads TGTGCCAGCAGCCGAGGGGTAGCAGACTACGAGCAGTACTTC. It specifies CASSRGVADYEQYF.

The chain joins TRBV6-5 to TRBJ2-7; 15 bases agree with TRBD2. The CDR3 length is 15 residues. With V trimmed by 8 bases and J by 7 bases, 9 bases remained unmatched. CDR1 is MNHEY and CDR2 is SVGAGI in the germline V gene. The CDR3 loop reads CASGTSGRPLWEQYF. The CDR3 bases are TGTGCCAGCGGGACTAGCGGGAGGCCCCTGTGGGAGCAGTACTTC.

The V gene is TRBV12-3 or TRBV12-4, the J gene TRBJ2-1; TRBD1 agrees at 8 bases. The CDR3 sequence is 13 residues long. With 5 bases clipped from V and 7 bases from J, the junction kept 4 bases outside the gene matches. The CDR3 protein is CASSKRQGNEQFF. CDR3 DNA: TGTGCCAGCAGTAAGCGACAGGGGAATGAGCAGTTCTTC.

V gene TRBV7-9 combines with J gene TRBJ1-2; tentatively, D is TRBD1 (6 bases). CDR3 length: 13 residues. The germline V gene has CDR1 SEHNR and CDR2 FQNEAQ (reference sequence). The CDR3 region has the DNA TGTGCTGCCAGCGAACAGGGCGGCAATGGCTACACCTTC. This sequence encodes CAASEQGGNGYTF.

This clone occurred once. This CDR3 reads CASSQVEGWPNIQYF. The CDR3 nucleotides read TGCGCCAGCAGCCAAGTTGAGGGCTGGCCGAACATTCAGTACTTC. The J gene is TRBJ2-4, the V gene TRBV4-1; TRBD2 is a possible D gene (5 bases). Per the germline V gene, CDR1 is MGHRA and CDR2 is YSYEKL. The CDR3 covers 15 residues. The V and J ends lost 1 base and 7 bases respectively, with 14 bases between them.

The CDR3 sequence is CASKPGQGASDTQYF. In DNA, the CDR3 is TGTGCCAGTAAACCGGGACAGGGGGCTTCAGATACGCAGTATTTT. The V call is TRBV10-3, the J call TRBJ2-3; 12 positions match TRBD1. Germline loops: CDR1 ENHRY, CDR2 SYGVKD. The CDR3 totals 15 residues. V lost 10 bases to trimming and J lost 4 bases; unmatched junction nucleotides: 9.

V is TRBV19 and J is TRBJ2-7, with 7 nucleotides matching TRBD1. CDR3 size: 15 residues. CDR1 LNHDA and CDR2 SQIVND come from the germline V gene (reference sequence). Trimming at V came to 2 bases and at J to 3 bases, leaving 7 bases not matched to a gene. CDR3 in DNA: TGTGCCAGTAGTATACGAGGGGGCCCCTTCTACGAGCAGTACTTC. This codes for CASSIRGGPFYEQYF.

This clone was observed a handful of times. The chain uses TRBV2 and TRBJ2-1; 7 positions agree with TRBD2. The J segment lost 7 bases and the V segment lost 1 base, leaving 4 bases of the junction unmatched. The CDR3 consists of 14 residues. CDR1 SNHLY and CDR2 FYNNEI come from the germline V gene. The CDR3 region has the DNA TGTGCCAGCAGTGAAGAACTAGCGAATAATGAGCAGTTCTTC. It yields the protein CASSEELANNEQFF.

V usage is TRBV19 and J usage is TRBJ2-1, with TRBD2 matching 12 bases. The CDR3 contains 16 residues. Germline-derived CDR1 and CDR2 are LNHDA and SQIVND (reference sequence). Trimming took 8 bases from V and 8 from J; bases not matched to a gene: 13. Written as DNA, the CDR3 is TGTGCCAGTCGGAGCTCTAGACTAGCGGGAGACGATGAGCAGTTCTTC. This codes for CASRSSRLAGDDEQFF.

This chain uses TRBV7-9 with TRBJ2-1; D gene ambiguous. Germline values: CDR1 SEHNR, CDR2 FQNEAQ (reference sequence). Deletions cut 3 bases from V and 4 bases from J, with 16 bases between. The length of the CDR3 is 16 residues. CDR3 in amino acids: CASSLQLPAHYNEQFF. The CDR3 DNA reads as TGTGCCAGCAGCTTGCAACTACCAGCCCATTACAATGAGCAGTTCTTC.

This chain joins TRBV5-4 and TRBJ2-7; a possible D gene is TRBD1 (5 bases). CDR1 and CDR2 (germline): SGHNT, YYREEE (reference sequence). The V gene lost 3 bases and the J gene lost 2 bases, with 12 bases spanning the gap. This CDR3 spans 14 amino acids. For the CDR3, the DNA is TGTGCCAGCAGCTCTGACAGACAAACCTACGAGCAGTACTTC. Protein: CASSSDRQTYEQYF.

The chain has TRBV6-2 or TRBV6-3 and TRBJ2-7; D perhaps matches TRBD1 (5 bases). This CDR3 has 17 residues. Trimming pared 0 bases from V and 0 bases from J, leaving 15 bases between. Germline V gives CDR1 MNHEY, CDR2 SVGEGT. This chain's CDR3 is CASSYSSSTQGSYEQYF. CDR3 sequence (DNA): TGTGCCAGCAGTTACTCGAGTTCCACCCAGGGCTCCTACGAGCAGTACTTC.

The genes are TRBV29-1 and TRBJ2-3; D assignment may be TRBD1 or TRBD2 (5 bases each). Germline CDR1 SQVTM, CDR2 ANQGSEA. The CDR3 is made up of 12 amino acids. The ends were cut back, 5 bases at V and 4 bases at J, with 10 bases in the middle. The CDR3 here is CSVLGAPDTQYF. CDR3 in DNA: TGCAGCGTTCTCGGGGCCCCAGATACGCAGTATTTT.

The chain links TRBV3-1 (or the pseudogene TRBV3-2) to TRBJ1-5; D is perhaps TRBD1 (6 bases). The CDR3 extends over 13 amino acids. V lost 4 bases to trimming and J lost 4 bases, with 8 bases between them. The V gene's germline CDR1 is LGHDT and CDR2 YNNKEL (reference sequence). DNA for the CDR3: TGTGCCAGCAGCCCAACAGGGAATCAGCCCCAGCATTTT. Residues: CASSPTGNQPQHF.

V gene TRBV18 combines with J gene TRBJ2-1; 8 bases align to TRBD2. Germline V CDR1 and CDR2: KGHSH, LQKENI. The CDR3 totals 16 residues. V was clipped by 5 bases and J by 1 base; unmatched bases: 7. Here the CDR3 DNA reads TGTGCCAGCTCAACTTTTAGCGGGACTTCCTACAATGAGCAGTTCTTC. It yields the protein CASSTFSGTSYNEQFF. The variable domain in full, completed from reference TRBV18 and TRBJ2-1, reads NAGVMQNPRHLVRRRGQEARLRCSPMKGHSHVYWYRQLPEEGLKFMVYLQKENIIDESGMPKERFSAEFPKEGPSILRIQQVVRGDSAAYFCASSTFSGTSYNEQFFGPGTRLTVL.